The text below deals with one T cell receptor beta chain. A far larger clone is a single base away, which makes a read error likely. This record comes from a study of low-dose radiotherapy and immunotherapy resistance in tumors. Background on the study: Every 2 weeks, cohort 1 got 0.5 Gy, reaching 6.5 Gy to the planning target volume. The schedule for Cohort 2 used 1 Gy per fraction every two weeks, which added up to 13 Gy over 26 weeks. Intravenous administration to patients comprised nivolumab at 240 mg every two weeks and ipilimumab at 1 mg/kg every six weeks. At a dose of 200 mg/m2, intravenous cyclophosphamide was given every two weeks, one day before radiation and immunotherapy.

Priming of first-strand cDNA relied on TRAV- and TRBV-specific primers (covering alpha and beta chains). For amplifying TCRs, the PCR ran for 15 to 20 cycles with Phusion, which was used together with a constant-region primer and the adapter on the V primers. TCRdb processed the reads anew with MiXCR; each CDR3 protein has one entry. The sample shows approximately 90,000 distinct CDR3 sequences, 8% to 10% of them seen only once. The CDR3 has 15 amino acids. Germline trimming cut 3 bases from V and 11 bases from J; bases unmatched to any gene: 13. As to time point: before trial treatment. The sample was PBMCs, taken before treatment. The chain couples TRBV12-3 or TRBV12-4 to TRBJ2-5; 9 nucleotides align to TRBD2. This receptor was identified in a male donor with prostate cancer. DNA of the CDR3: TGTGCCAGCAGTTTCCAGGGACTAGCTGGGAATGAGCAGTACTTC. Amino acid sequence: CASSFQGLAGNEQYF.